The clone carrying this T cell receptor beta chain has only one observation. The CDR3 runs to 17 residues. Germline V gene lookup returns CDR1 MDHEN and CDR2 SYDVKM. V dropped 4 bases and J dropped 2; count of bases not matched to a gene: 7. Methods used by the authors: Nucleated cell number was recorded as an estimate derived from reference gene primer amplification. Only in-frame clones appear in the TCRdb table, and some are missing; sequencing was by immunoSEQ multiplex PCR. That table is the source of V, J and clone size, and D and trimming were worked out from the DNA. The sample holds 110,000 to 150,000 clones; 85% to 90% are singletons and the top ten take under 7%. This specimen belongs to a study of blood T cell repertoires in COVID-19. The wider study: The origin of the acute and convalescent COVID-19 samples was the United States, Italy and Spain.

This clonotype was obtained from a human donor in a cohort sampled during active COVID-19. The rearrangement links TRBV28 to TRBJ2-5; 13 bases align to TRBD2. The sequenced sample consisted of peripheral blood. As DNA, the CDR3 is TGTGCCAGCAGTTACCTGACTAGCGGGAGGAGTCAAGAGACCCAGTACTTC. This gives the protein CASSYLTSGRSQETQYF.